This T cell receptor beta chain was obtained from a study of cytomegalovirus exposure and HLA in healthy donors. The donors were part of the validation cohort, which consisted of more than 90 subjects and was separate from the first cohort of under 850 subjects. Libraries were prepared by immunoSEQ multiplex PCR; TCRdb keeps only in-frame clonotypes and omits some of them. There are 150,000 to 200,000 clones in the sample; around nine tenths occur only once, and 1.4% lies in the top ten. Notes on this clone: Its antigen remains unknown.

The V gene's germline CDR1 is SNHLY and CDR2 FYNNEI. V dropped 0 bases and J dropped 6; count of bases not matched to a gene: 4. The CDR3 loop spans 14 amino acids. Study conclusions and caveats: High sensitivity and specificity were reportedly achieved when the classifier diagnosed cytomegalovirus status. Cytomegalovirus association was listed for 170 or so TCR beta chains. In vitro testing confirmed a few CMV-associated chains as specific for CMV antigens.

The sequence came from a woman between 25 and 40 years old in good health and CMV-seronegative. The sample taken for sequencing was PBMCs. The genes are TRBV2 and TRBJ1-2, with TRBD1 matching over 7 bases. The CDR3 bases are TGTGCCAGCAGTGAAGCCGGAGGGGGCGATGGCTACACCTTC. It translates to CASSEAGGGDGYTF.